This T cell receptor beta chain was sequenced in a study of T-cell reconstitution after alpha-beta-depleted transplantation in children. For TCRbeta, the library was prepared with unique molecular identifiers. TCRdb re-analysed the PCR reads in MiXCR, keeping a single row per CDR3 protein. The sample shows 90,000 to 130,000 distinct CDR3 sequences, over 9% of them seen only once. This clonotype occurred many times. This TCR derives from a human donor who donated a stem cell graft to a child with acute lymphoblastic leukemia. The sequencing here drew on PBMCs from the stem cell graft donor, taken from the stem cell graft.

DNA for the CDR3: TGTGCCAGCAGCCAATCTTACGGGGGGCTGGCTAATGAGCAGTTCTTC. It specifies CASSQSYGGLANEQFF. The chain couples TRBV16 to TRBJ2-1; D is perhaps TRBD2 (7 bases). Trimming left V 0 bases short and J 7 bases short, with 16 bases between. Germline values: CDR1 KGHSY, CDR2 FQNENV. The CDR3 consists of 16 residues.